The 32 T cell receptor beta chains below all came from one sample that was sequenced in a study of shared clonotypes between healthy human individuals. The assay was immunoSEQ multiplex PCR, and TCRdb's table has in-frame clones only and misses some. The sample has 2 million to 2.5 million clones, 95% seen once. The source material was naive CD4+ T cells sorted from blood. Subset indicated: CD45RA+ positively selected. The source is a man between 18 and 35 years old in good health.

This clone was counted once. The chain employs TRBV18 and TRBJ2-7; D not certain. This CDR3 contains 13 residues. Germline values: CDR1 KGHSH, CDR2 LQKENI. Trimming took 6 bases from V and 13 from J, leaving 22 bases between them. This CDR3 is CASSPTRSQHNYF. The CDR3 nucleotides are TGTGCCAGCTCCCCGACCCGGAGCCAACATAACTACTTC.

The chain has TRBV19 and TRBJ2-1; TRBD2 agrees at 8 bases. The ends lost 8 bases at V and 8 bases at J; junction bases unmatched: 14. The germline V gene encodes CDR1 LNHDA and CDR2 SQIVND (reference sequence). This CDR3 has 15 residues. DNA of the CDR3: TGTGCCAGTGGAATAATCGCGGGAGGTTTCTATGAGCAGTTCTTC. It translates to CASGIIAGGFYEQFF.

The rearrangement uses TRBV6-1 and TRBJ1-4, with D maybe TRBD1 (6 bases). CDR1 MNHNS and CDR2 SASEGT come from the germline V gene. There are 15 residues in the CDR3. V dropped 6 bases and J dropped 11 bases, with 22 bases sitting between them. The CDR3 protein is CASSQEGGRGLKLFF. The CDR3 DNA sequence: TGTGCCAGCAGCCAAGAGGGGGGGCGCGGGCTGAAACTGTTTTTT.

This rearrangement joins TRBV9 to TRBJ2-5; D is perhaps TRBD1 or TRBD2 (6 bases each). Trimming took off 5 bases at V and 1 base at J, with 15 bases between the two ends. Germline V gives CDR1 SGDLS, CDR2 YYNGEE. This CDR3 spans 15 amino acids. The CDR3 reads CASSVRGGRQETQYF. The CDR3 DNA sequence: TGTGCCAGCAGTGTCAGGGGAGGCCGCCAAGAGACCCAGTACTTC.

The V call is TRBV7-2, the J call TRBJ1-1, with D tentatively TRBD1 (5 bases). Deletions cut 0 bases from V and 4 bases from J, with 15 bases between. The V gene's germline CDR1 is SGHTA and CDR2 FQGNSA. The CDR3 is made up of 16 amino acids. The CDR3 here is CASSLALGGSGTEAFF. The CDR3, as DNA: TGTGCCAGCAGCTTAGCTCTTGGGGGATCGGGCACTGAAGCTTTCTTT.

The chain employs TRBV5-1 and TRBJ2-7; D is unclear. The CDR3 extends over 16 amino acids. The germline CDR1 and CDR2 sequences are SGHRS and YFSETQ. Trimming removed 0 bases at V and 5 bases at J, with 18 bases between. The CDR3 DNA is TGCGCCAGCAGCTTGGTGCCAGATAGGAAACGGGACGAGCAGTACTTC. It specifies CASSLVPDRKRDEQYF. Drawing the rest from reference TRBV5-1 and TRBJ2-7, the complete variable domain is KAGVTQTPRYLIKTRGQQVTLSCSPISGHRSVSWYQQTPGQGLQFLFEYFSETQRNKGNFPGRFSGRQFSNSRSEMNVSTLELGDSALYLCASSLVPDRKRDEQYFGPGTRLTVT.

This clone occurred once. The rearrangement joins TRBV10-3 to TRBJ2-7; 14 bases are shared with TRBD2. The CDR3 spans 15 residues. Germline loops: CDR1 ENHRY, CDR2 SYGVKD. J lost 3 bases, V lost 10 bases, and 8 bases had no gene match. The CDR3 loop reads CATTPGTSGSYEQYF. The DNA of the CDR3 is TGTGCCACCACGCCCGGGACTAGCGGGAGCTACGAGCAGTACTTC.

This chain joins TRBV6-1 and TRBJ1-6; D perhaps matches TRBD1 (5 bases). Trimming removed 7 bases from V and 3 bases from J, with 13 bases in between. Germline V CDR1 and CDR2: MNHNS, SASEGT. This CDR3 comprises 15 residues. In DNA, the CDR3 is TGTGCCAGCATCGAGGGGTCAATCTATAATTCACCCCTCCACTTT. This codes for CASIEGSIYNSPLHF.

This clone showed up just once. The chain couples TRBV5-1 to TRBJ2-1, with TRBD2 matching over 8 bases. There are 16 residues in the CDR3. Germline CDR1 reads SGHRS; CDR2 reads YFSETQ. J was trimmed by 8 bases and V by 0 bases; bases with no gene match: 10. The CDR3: CASSLELAGGGDEQFF. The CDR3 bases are TGCGCCAGCAGCTTGGAGCTGGCGGGAGGAGGCGATGAGCAGTTCTTC.

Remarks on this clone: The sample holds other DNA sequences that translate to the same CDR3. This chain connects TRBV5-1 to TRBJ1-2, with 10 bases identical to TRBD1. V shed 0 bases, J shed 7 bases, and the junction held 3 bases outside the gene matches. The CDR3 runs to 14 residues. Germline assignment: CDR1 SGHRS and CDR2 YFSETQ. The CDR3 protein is CASSLGQGASGYTF. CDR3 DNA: TGCGCCAGCAGCTTGGGACAGGGGGCGAGTGGCTACACCTTC.

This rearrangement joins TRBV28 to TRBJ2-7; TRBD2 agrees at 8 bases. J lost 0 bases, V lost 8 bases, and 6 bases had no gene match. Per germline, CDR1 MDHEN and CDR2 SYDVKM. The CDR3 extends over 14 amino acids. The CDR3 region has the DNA TGTGCCAGCGGCGTAGCGGGGAGCTCCTACGAGCAGTACTTC. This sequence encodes CASGVAGSSYEQYF.

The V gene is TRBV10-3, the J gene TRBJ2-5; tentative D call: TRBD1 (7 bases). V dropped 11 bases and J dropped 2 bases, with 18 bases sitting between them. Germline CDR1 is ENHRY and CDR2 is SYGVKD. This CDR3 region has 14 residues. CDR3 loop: CAARTGGTQETQYF. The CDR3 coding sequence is TGTGCCGCCCGGACAGGTGGGACTCAAGAGACCCAGTACTTC.

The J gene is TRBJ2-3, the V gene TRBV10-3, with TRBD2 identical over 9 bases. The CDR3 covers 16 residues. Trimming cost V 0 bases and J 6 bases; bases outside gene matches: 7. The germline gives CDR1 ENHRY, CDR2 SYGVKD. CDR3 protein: CAISESSGGSSDTQYF. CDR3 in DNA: TGTGCCATCAGTGAGTCGAGCGGGGGGAGTTCGGATACGCAGTATTTT.

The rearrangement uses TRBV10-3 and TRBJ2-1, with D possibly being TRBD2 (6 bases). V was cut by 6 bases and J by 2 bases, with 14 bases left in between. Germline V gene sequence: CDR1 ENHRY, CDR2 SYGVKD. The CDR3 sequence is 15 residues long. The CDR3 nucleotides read TGTGCCATCAGGGAAGCGGGTCTAACCTACAATGAGCAGTTCTTC. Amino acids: CAIREAGLTYNEQFF.

In nucleotides, the CDR3 is TGTGCCAGCAGCCCGAGAAGACAGGGGATAGTAAATGAGCAGTTCTTC. This codes for CASSPRRQGIVNEQFF. V usage is TRBV7-2 and J usage is TRBJ2-1; 8 bases are shared with TRBD1. The CDR3 is made up of 16 amino acids. Germline values: CDR1 SGHTA, CDR2 FQGNSA. With V trimmed by 5 bases and J by 7 bases, 13 bases remained unmatched.

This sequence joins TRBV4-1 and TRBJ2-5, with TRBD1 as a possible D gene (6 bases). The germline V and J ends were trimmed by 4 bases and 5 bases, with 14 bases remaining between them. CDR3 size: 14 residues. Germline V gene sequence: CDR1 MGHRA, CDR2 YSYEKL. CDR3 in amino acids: CASSPGGGLETQYF. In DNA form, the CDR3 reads TGCGCCAGCAGCCCTGGGGGCGGTCTTGAGACCCAGTACTTC.

The CDR3 DNA follows: TGTGCCAGCAGCCGATCGGGACTGACCACCGGGGAGCTGTTTTTT. Translated, it gives CASSRSGLTTGELFF. V gene TRBV25-1 combines with J gene TRBJ2-2; tentatively, D is TRBD2 (6 bases). The V gene lost 6 bases and the J gene lost 4 bases, with 15 bases spanning the gap. Germline assignment: CDR1 MGHDK and CDR2 SYGVNS. The CDR3 totals 15 residues.

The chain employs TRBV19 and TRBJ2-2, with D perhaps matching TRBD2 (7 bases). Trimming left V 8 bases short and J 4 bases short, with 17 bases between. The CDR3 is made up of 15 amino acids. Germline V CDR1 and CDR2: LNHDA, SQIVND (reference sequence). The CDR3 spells CASLDGGQGTGELFF. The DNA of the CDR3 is TGTGCCAGTCTGGACGGGGGGCAGGGCACCGGGGAGCTGTTTTTT.

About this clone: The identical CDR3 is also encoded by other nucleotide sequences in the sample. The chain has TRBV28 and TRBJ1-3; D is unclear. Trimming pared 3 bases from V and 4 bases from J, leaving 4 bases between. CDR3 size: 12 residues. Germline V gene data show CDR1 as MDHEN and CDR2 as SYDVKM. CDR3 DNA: TGTGCCAGCAGTTTTCGAGGAAACACCATATATTTT. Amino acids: CASSFRGNTIYF. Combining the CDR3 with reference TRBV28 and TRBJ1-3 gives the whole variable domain DVKVTQSSRYLVKRTGEKVFLECVQDMDHENMFWYRQDPGLGLRLIYFSYDVKMKEKGDIPEGYSVSREKKERFSLILESASTNQTSMYLCASSFRGNTIYFGEGSWLTVV.

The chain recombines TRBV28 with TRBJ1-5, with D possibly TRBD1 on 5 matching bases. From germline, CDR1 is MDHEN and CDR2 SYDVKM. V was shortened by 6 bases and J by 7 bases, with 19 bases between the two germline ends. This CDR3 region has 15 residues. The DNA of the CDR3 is TGTGCCAGCAGCCCTGGGGCGGATCGGAGACAGCCCCAGCATTTT. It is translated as CASSPGADRRQPQHF.

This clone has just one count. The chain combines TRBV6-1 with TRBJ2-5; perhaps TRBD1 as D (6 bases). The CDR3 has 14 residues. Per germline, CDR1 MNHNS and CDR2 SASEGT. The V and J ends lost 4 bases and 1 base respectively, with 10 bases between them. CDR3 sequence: CASSVRQVQETQYF. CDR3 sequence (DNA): TGTGCCAGCAGTGTCCGACAGGTCCAAGAGACCCAGTACTTC.

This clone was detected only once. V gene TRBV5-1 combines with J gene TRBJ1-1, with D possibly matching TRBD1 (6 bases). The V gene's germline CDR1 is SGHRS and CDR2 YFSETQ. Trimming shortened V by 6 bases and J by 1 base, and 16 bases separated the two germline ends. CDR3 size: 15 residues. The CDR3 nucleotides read TGCGCCAGCAACCGGGACACAACGCAGAACACTGAAGCTTTCTTT. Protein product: CASNRDTTQNTEAFF. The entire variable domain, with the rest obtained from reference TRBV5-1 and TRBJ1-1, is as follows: KAGVTQTPRYLIKTRGQQVTLSCSPISGHRSVSWYQQTPGQGLQFLFEYFSETQRNKGNFPGRFSGRQFSNSRSEMNVSTLELGDSALYLCASNRDTTQNTEAFFGQGTRLTVV.

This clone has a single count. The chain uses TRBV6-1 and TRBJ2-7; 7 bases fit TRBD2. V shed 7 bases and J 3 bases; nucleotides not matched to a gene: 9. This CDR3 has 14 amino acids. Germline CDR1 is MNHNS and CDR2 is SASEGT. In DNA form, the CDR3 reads TGTGCCAGCAACTTGAACGGGGGGTACTACGAGCAGTACTTC. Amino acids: CASNLNGGYYEQYF.

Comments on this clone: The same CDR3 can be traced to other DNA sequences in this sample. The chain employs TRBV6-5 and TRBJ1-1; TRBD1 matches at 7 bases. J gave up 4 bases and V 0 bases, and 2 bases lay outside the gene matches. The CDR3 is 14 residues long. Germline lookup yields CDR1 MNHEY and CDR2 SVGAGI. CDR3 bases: TGTGCCAGCAGTTACTCAGGGGGCGGCACTGAAGCTTTCTTT. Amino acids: CASSYSGGGTEAFF.

In DNA form, the CDR3 reads TGTGCCAGCAGCCACGTTTGGACTGGGTCACCCCTCCACTTT. It yields the protein CASSHVWTGSPLHF. This chain joins TRBV7-9 and TRBJ1-6, with unresolved D. V lost 5 bases, J lost 10 bases, and 15 bases lay in between. The CDR3 runs 14 residues. The germline CDR1 and CDR2 sequences are SEHNR and FQNEAQ (reference sequence).

In DNA form, the CDR3 reads TGTGCCAGCAGGCTAGACAGGGACTATGGCTACACCTTC. Protein product: CASRLDRDYGYTF. This rearrangement joins TRBV7-9 to TRBJ1-2, with 7 nucleotides matching TRBD1. V lost 6 bases, J lost 3 bases, and 4 bases stayed unmatched. This CDR3 comprises 13 residues. Germline CDR1 reads SEHNR; CDR2 reads FQNEAQ (reference sequence).

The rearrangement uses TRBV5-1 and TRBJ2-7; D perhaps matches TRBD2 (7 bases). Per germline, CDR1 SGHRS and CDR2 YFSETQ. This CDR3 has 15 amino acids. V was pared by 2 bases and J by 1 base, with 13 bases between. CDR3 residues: CASSFHRGGSYEQYF. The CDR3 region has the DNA TGCGCCAGCAGCTTCCATAGGGGGGGATCCTACGAGCAGTACTTC. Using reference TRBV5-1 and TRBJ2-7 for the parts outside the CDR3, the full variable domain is KAGVTQTPRYLIKTRGQQVTLSCSPISGHRSVSWYQQTPGQGLQFLFEYFSETQRNKGNFPGRFSGRQFSNSRSEMNVSTLELGDSALYLCASSFHRGGSYEQYFGPGTRLTVT.

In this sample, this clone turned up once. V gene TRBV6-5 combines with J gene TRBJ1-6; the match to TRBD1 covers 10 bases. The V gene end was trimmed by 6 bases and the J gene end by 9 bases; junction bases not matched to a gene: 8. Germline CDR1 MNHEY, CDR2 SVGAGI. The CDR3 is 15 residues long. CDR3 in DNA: TGTGCCAGCAGGACGTCCCGGGACAGGGGTTCACCCCTCCACTTT. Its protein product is CASRTSRDRGSPLHF.

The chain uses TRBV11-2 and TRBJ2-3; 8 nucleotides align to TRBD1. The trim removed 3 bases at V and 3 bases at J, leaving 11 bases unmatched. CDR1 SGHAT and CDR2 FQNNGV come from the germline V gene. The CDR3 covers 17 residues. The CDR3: CASSFRPSGGETDTQYF. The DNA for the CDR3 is TGTGCCAGCAGCTTCCGCCCCTCAGGGGGCGAAACAGATACGCAGTATTTT.

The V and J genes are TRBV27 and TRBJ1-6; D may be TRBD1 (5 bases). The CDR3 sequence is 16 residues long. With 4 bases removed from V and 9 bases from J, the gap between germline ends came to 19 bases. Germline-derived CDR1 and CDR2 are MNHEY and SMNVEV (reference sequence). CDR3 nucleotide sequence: TGTGCCAGCAGTTATCAACTGGGGGTAGTGGGTTCACCCCTCCACTTT. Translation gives CASSYQLGVVGSPLHF.

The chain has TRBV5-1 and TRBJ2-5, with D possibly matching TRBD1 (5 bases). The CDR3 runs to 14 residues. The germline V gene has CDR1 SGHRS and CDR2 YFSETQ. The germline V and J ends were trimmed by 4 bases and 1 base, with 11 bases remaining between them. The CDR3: CASSPGFGQETQYF. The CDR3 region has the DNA TGCGCCAGCAGCCCAGGGTTTGGCCAAGAGACCCAGTACTTC. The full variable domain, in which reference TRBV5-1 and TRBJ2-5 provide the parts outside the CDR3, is KAGVTQTPRYLIKTRGQQVTLSCSPISGHRSVSWYQQTPGQGLQFLFEYFSETQRNKGNFPGRFSGRQFSNSRSEMNVSTLELGDSALYLCASSPGFGQETQYFGPGTRLLVL.

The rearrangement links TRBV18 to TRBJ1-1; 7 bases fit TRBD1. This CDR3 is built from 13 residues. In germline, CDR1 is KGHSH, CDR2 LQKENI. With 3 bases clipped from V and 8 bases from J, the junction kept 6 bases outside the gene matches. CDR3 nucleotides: TGTGCCAGCTCACCGTTAGGGGGCGAAGAAGCTTTCTTT. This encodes CASSPLGGEEAFF.